This T cell receptor (beta chain) was identified during a study of blood T cell repertoires in COVID-19. Clones were read by immunoSEQ multiplex PCR, and TCRdb kept only the in-frame ones, dropping some. The sample lists around 42,000 clones; roughly 86% were seen once. The clonotype comes from a man aged 65-85 years with acute or convalescent COVID-19. The specimen sequenced was peripheral blood.

The CDR3 spells CASRRDRGGKAFF. The CDR3 DNA reads as TGTGCCAGCAGGAGGGACAGGGGTGGAAAAGCTTTCTTT. V is TRBV6-4 and J is TRBJ1-1; TRBD1 agrees at 10 bases. J gave up 9 bases and V 6 bases, and 7 bases lay outside the gene matches. The CDR3 contains 13 residues. CDR1 MRHNA and CDR2 SNTAGT come from the germline V gene.